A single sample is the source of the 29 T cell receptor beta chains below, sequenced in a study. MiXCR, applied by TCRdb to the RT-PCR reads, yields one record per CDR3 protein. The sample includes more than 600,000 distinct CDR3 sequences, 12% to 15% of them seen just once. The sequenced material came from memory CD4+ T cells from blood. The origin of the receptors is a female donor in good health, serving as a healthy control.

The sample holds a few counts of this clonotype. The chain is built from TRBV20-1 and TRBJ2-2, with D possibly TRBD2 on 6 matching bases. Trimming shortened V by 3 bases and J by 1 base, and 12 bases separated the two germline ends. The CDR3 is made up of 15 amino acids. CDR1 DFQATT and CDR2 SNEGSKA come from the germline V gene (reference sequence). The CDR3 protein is CSASLRRGNTGELFF. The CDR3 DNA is TGCAGTGCTAGTTTGCGGCGGGGGAACACCGGGGAGCTGTTTTTT.

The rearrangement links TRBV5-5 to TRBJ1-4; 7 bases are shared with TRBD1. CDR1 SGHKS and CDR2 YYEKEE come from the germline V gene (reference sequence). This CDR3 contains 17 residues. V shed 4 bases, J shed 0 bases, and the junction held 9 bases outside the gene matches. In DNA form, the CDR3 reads TGTGCCAGCAGCCTCCGGGACAGTGCTGCAACTAATGAAAAACTGTTTTTT. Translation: CASSLRDSAATNEKLFF.

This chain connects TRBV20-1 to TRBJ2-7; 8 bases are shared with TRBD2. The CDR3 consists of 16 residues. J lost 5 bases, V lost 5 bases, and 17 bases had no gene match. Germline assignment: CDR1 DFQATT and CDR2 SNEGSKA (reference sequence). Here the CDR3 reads CSAPSASGSKGNEQYF. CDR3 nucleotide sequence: TGCAGTGCTCCATCGGCCAGCGGGAGTAAGGGGAACGAGCAGTACTTC.

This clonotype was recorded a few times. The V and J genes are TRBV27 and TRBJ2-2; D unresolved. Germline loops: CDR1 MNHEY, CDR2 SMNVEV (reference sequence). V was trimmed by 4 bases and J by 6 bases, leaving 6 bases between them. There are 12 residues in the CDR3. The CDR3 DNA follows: TGTGCCAGCAGTTCATGGGCCGGGGAGCTGTTTTTT. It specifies CASSSWAGELFF.

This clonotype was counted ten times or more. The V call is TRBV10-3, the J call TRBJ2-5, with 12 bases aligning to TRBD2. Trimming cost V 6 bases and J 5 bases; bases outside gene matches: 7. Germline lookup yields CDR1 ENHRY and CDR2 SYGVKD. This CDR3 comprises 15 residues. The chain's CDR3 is CAIRSSGGAEETQYF. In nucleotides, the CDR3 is TGTGCCATCAGATCTAGCGGGGGGGCCGAGGAGACCCAGTACTTC.

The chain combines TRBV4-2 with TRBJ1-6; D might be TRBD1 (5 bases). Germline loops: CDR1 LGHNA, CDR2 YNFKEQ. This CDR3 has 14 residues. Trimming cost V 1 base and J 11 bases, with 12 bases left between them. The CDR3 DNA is TGTGCCAGCAGCCAAGGACAGACCGGGACACCCCTCCACTTT. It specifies CASSQGQTGTPLHF.

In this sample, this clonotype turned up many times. The CDR3 here is CASRPVGQPTDTQYF. In DNA form, the CDR3 reads TGCGCCAGCAGGCCGGTGGGGCAACCGACAGATACGCAGTATTTT. The chain uses TRBV5-1 and TRBJ2-3, with D tentatively TRBD1 (5 bases). CDR3 length equals 15 residues. Germline-derived CDR1 and CDR2 are SGHRS and YFSETQ. V was shortened by 5 bases and J by 3 bases, with 16 bases between the two germline ends.

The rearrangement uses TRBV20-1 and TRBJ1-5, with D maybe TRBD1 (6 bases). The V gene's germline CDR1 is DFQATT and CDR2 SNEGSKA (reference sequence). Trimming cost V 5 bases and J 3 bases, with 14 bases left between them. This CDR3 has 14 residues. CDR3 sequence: CSARKGGNNQPQHF. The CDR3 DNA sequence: TGCAGTGCTCGAAAGGGGGGGAACAATCAGCCCCAGCATTTT.

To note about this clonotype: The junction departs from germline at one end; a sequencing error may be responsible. The CDR3 spells CASGFAGSNTGELFF. The CDR3 nucleotides are TGTGCCAGCGGTTTTGCGGGATCGAACACCGGGGAGCTGTTTTTT. The chain recombines TRBV12-3 or TRBV12-4 with TRBJ2-2, with D perhaps TRBD2 (6 bases). This CDR3 is built from 15 residues.

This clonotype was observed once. The CDR3 sequence: CASSEAWGGEKLFF. DNA of the CDR3: TGTGCCAGCAGTGAAGCATGGGGTGGCGAAAAACTGTTTTTT. The chain combines TRBV2 with TRBJ1-4; no definite D call. The CDR3 has 14 residues. Germline V CDR1 and CDR2: SNHLY, FYNNEI. The germline V and J ends were trimmed by 0 bases and 8 bases, with 10 bases remaining between them.

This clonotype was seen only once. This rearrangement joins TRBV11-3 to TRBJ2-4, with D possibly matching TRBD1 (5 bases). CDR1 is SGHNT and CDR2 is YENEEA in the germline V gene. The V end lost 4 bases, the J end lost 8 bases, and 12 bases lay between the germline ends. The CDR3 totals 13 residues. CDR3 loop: CASSSTEGDIQYF. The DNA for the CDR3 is TGTGCCAGCAGCTCCACCGAAGGGGACATTCAGTACTTC.

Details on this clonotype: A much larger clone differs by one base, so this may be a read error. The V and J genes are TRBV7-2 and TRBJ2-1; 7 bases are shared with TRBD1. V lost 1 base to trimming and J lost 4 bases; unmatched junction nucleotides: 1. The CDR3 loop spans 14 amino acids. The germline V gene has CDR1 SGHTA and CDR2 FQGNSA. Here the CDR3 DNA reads TGTGCCAGCAGCTTAGACAGGGGATACAATGAGCAGTTCTTC. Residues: CASSLDRGYNEQFF.

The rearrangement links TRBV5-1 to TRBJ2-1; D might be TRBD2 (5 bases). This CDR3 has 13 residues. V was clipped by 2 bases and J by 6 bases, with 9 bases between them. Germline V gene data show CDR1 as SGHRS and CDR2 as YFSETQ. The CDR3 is CASSFGVVNEQFF. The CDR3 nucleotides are TGCGCCAGCAGCTTCGGGGTGGTCAATGAGCAGTTCTTC.

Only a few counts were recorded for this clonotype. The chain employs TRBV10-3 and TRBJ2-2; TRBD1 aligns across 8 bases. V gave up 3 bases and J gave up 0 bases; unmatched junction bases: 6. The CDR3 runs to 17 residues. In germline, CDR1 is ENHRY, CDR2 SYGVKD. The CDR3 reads CAISERAGGPNTGELFF. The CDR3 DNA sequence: TGTGCCATCAGTGAACGGGCAGGGGGCCCGAACACCGGGGAGCTGTTTTTT.

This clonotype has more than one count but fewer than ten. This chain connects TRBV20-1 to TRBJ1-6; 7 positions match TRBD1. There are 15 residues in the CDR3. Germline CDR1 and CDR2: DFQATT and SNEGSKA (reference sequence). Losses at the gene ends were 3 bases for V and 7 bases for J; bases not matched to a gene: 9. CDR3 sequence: CSARSAGQSNSPLHF. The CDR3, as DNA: TGCAGTGCTAGGAGCGCGGGACAGTCGAATTCACCCCTCCACTTT.

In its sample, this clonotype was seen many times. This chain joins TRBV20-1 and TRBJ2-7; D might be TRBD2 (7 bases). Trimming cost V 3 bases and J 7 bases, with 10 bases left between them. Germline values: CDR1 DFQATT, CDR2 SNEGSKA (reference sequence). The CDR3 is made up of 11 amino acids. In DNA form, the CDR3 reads TGCAGTGCTAGCGGGGGGCCTGAGCAGTACTTC. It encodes CSASGGPEQYF.

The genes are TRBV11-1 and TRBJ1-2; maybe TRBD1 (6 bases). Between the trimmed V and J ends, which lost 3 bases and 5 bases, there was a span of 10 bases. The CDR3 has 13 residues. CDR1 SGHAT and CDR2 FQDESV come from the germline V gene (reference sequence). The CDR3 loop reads CASSFEGVYGYTF. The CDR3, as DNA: TGTGCCAGCAGCTTCGAGGGGGTGTATGGCTACACCTTC.

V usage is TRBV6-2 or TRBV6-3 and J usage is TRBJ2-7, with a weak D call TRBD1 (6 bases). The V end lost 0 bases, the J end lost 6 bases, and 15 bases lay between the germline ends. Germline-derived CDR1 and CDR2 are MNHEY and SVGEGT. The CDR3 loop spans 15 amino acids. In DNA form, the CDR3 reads TGTGCCAGCAGTTACTCGATGGGGGCGATCGGCGAGCAGTACTTC. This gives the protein CASSYSMGAIGEQYF.

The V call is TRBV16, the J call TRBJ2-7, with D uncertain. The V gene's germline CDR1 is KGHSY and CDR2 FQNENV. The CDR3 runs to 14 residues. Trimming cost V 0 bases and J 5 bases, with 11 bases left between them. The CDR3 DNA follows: TGTGCCAGCAGCCAATCGGTGGGTTATGACGAGCAGTACTTC. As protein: CASSQSVGYDEQYF.

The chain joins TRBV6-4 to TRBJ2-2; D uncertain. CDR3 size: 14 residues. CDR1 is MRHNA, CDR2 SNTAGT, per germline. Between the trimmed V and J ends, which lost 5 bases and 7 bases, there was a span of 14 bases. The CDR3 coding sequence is TGTGCCAGCAGTCTACAAGTTTGGGGCGGGGAGCTGTTTTTT. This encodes CASSLQVWGGELFF.

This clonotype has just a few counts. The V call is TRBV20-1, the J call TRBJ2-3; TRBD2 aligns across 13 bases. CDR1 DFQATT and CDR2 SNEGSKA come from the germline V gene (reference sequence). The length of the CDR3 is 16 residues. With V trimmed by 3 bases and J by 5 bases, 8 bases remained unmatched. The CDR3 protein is CSASATSGGPGDTQYF. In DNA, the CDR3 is TGCAGTGCTAGTGCGACTAGCGGGGGGCCGGGAGATACGCAGTATTTT.

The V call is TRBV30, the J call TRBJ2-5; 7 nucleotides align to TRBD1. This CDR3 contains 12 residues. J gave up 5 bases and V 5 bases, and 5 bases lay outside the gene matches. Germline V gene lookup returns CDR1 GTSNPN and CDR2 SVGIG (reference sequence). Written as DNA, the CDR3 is TGTGCCTGGGCGGACAGGTCCGAGACCCAGTACTTC. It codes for CAWADRSETQYF.

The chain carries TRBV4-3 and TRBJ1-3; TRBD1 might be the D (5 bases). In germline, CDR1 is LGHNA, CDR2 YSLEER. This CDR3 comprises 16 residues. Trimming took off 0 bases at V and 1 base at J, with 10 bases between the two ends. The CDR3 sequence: CASSQDGAGSGNTIYF. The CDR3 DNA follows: TGCGCCAGCAGCCAAGATGGGGCAGGGTCTGGAAACACCATATATTTT.

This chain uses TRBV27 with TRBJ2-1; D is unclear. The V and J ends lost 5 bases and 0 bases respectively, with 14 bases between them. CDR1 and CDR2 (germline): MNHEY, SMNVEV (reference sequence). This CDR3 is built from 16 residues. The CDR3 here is CASSPLAAYSYNEQFF. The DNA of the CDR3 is TGTGCCAGCAGTCCCTTGGCTGCGTACTCCTACAATGAGCAGTTCTTC.

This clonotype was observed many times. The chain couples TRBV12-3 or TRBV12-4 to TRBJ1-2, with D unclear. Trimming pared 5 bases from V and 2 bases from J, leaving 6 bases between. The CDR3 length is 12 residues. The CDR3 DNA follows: TGTGCCAGCAGTCCCCGAAACTATGGCTACACCTTC. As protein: CASSPRNYGYTF.

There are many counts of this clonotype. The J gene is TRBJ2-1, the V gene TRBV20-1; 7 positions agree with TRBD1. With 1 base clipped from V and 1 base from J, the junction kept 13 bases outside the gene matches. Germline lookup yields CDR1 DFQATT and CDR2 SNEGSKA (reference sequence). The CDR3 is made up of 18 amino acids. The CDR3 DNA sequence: TGCAGTGCTAGAGGTGGCGGTAATAGGGGGCCGTCCTACAATGAGCAGTTCTTC. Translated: CSARGGGNRGPSYNEQFF.

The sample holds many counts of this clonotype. CDR3: CASSPGDRSGTSTDTQYF. CDR3 in DNA: TGCGCCAGCAGCCCGGGAGACCGGTCAGGGACTAGCACAGATACGCAGTATTTT. The chain joins TRBV5-1 to TRBJ2-3; perhaps TRBD2 as D (6 bases). Germline lookup yields CDR1 SGHRS and CDR2 YFSETQ. The CDR3 length is 18 residues. V dropped 4 bases and J dropped 0 bases, with 21 bases sitting between them.

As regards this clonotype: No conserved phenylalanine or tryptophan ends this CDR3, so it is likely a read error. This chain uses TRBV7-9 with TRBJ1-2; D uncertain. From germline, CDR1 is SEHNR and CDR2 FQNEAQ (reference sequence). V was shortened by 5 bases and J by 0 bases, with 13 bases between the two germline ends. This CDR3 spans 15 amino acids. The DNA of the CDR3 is TGTGCCAGCAGCCTCGGAGGCAGGTCTAACTATGGCTACACCTAC. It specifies CASSLGGRSNYGYTY.

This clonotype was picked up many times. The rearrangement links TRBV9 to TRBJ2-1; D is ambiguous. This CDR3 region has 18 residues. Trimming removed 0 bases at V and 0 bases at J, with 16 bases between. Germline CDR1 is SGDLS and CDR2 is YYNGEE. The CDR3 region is CASSVGPGSRSSYNEQFF. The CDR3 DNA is TGTGCCAGCAGCGTAGGACCTGGCAGCCGGAGCTCCTACAATGAGCAGTTCTTC.